A selection of T cell receptor beta chains follows, all from one sample in a study of OX40 agonist ivuxolimab in advanced cancers. TCRdb's copy holds only in-frame clones and misses some; the assay was immunoSEQ multiplex PCR. The table includes 55,000 to 70,000 clones, roughly nine tenths detected once. The specimen comprised CD4+ or CD8+ T cells sorted from blood, sampled in a trial of the OX40 agonist ivuxolimab. These receptors originate from an adult with an advanced solid tumor such as melanoma, head and neck, liver or kidney cancer. The CDR3 runs from the conserved cysteine through the conserved F or W. D genes are given only for firm matches. The size entry is marked missing in some rows and otherwise reads once, few, many or a size class.

TRBV5-1	TRBJ2-3	-	TRBD2	CASRGLAGPDTQYF	TGCGCCAGCAGGGGACTAGCGGGACCAGATACGCAGTATTTT
TRBV4-3	TRBJ1-4	-	-	CASSQIFPEGEKLFF	TGCGCCAGCAGCCAAATATTCCCGGAGGGTGAAAAACTGTTTTTT
TRBV5-4	TRBJ2-7	-	TRBD2	CASSEGLDTYEQYF	TGTGCCAGCAGCGAGGGACTAGATACCTACGAGCAGTACTTC
TRBV14	TRBJ2-1	-	-	CASSQDLLYNEQFF	TGTGCCAGCAGCCAAGACCTCCTATACAATGAGCAGTTCTTC
TRBV7-2	TRBJ2-7	-	TRBD2	CASSAPGLAASYEQYF	TGTGCCAGCAGCGCGCCGGGACTAGCGGCTTCCTACGAGCAGTACTTC
TRBV4-3	TRBJ2-3	-	TRBD2	CASSQIAGEPDTQYF	TGCGCCAGCAGCCAGATAGCGGGGGAGCCAGATACGCAGTATTTT
TRBV30	TRBJ2-1	-	-	CAWSVLSEGGNEQFF	TGTGCCTGGAGTGTACTGAGCGAGGGGGGGAATGAGCAGTTCTTC
TRBV30	TRBJ1-1	few	-	CAWSVLLSNTEAFF	TGTGCCTGGAGTGTACTATTATCGAACACTGAAGCTTTCTTT
TRBV4-3	TRBJ2-3	-	-	CASSPLGSTVSTDTQYF	TGCGCCAGCAGCCCCCTCGGGTCTACCGTAAGCACAGATACGCAGTATTTT
TRBV19	TRBJ2-5	once	TRBD1	CASREPGTGQETQYF	TGTGCCAGTAGAGAACCCGGGACAGGACAAGAGACCCAGTACTTC
TRBV28	TRBJ2-7	-	TRBD1	CASRRQGPSYEQYF	TGTGCCAGCAGAAGACAGGGCCCTTCCTACGAGCAGTACTTC
TRBV19	TRBJ2-5	-	-	CASSTRGRETQYF	TGTGCCAGTAGTACCAGGGGTCGGGAGACCCAGTACTTC
TRBV2	TRBJ2-3	-	-	CASRYRDGYTDTQYF	TGTGCCAGCAGATACCGGGACGGATACACAGATACGCAGTATTTT
TRBV7-9	TRBJ2-7	-	TRBD1	CASSSDRESVYEQYF	TGTGCCAGCAGCTCAGACAGGGAGTCGGTCTACGAGCAGTACTTC
TRBV6-1	TRBJ2-7	-	-	CASRIQGREPYEQYF	TGTGCCAGCAGAATACAGGGAAGGGAACCCTACGAGCAGTACTTC
TRBV7-8	TRBJ1-5	-	-	CASSLSSGNQPQHF	TGTGCCAGCAGCTTAAGTTCCGGGAATCAGCCCCAGCATTTT
TRBV18	TRBJ1-5	-	TRBD1	CASSPGTGNQPQHF	TGTGCCAGCTCACCCGGGACAGGGAATCAGCCCCAGCATTTT
TRBV6-6	TRBJ2-7	-	-	CASSSPGLDTYEQYF	TGTGCCAGCAGTTCCCCGGGACTGGACACCTACGAGCAGTACTTC
TRBV7-9	TRBJ2-3	-	TRBD1	CASSLGQGDTDTQYF	TGTGCCAGCAGCCTGGGACAGGGAGACACAGATACGCAGTATTTT
TRBV7-2	TRBJ2-1	-	TRBD2	CASSPPRLAGSNEQFF	TGTGCCAGCAGCCCCCCCAGACTAGCGGGAAGCAATGAGCAGTTCTTC
TRBV6-5	TRBJ2-7	-	-	CASKAPSGSYEQYF	TGTGCCAGCAAGGCCCCCAGCGGGTCCTACGAGCAGTACTTC
TRBV7-6	TRBJ2-5	-	-	CASSPTRGRETQYF	TGTGCCAGCAGCCCTACCAGGGGTCGAGAGACCCAGTACTTC
TRBV30	TRBJ2-7	-	-	CAWSVSNYEQYF	TGTGCCTGGAGTGTGTCTAACTACGAGCAGTACTTC
TRBV4-3	TRBJ1-2	-	-	CASSQDIGRPNYGYTF	TGCGCCAGCAGCCAAGATATCGGCAGGCCGAACTATGGCTACACCTTC
TRBV28	TRBJ1-2	-	-	CASSLGTPRGYGGYTF	TGTGCCAGCAGTTTAGGGACCCCCAGGGGCTACGGTGGCTACACCTTC
TRBV19	TRBJ1-2	-	-	CASSKGGYGYTF	TGTGCCAGTAGTAAGGGCGGCTATGGCTACACCTTC
TRBV7-3	TRBJ1-1	-	-	CASSPRRVNTEAFF	TGTGCCAGCAGCCCCCGCAGGGTGAACACTGAAGCTTTCTTT
TRBV5-1	TRBJ2-1	-	TRBD2	CASSLLAENEQFF	TGCGCCAGCAGCTTGCTAGCGGAGAATGAGCAGTTCTTC
TRBV9	TRBJ2-1	-	TRBD2	CASSVGLAGAYNEQFF	TGTGCCAGCAGCGTAGGGCTAGCGGGGGCCTACAATGAGCAGTTCTTC
TRBV19	TRBJ2-3	-	TRBD2	CASSKFMSGGADTQYF	TGTGCCAGTAGTAAATTCATGAGCGGGGGGGCAGATACGCAGTATTTT
TRBV6-5	TRBJ2-3	-	-	CASSLRAASTDTQYF	TGTGCCAGCAGTCTGAGGGCGGCCAGCACAGATACGCAGTATTTT
TRBV5-4	TRBJ2-7	once	-	CASSLGLNTYEQYF	TGTGCCAGCAGCTTGGGTCTGAACACCTACGAGCAGTACTTC
TRBV6-5	TRBJ2-7	once	-	CASSYSWDTNSYEQYF	TGTGCCAGCAGTTACTCATGGGACACTAACTCCTACGAGCAGTACTTC
TRBV19	TRBJ1-5	-	TRBD1	CATGDRKDQPQHF	TGTGCCACGGGGGACAGGAAGGATCAGCCCCAGCATTTT
TRBV27	TRBJ2-1	-	-	CASRPGNSYNEQFF	TGTGCCAGCAGGCCAGGGAACTCCTACAATGAGCAGTTCTTC
TRBV2	TRBJ2-7	-	-	CASSAEGYEQYF	TGTGCCAGCAGTGCCGAGGGCTACGAGCAGTACTTC
TRBV7-6	TRBJ2-3	-	-	CASSFTRDTQYF	TGTGCCAGCAGCTTCACGCGGGATACGCAGTATTTT
TRBV5-1	TRBJ2-2	-	TRBD2	CASSGGGVTGELFF	TGCGCCAGCAGCGGGGGAGGGGTCACCGGGGAGCTGTTTTTT
TRBV5-1	TRBJ2-5	-	-	CASSLATETQYF	TGCGCCAGCAGCTTGGCCACGGAGACCCAGTACTTC
TRBV7-2	TRBJ1-4	-	TRBD1	CASSPIGQGREKLFF	TGTGCCAGCAGCCCGATAGGACAGGGTAGGGAAAAACTGTTTTTT
TRBV4-3	TRBJ2-3	-	TRBD2	CASSQPPRRSGGPNTDTQYF	TGCGCCAGCAGCCAACCACCGAGGCGTAGCGGGGGGCCTAACACAGATACGCAGTATTTT
TRBV5-6	TRBJ2-1	-	-	CASRELGGSEDSYNEQFF	TGTGCCAGCAGGGAGTTGGGGGGTAGCGAAGACTCCTACAATGAGCAGTTCTTC
TRBV28	TRBJ1-4	-	TRBD1	CASSSDRGREKLFF	TGTGCCAGCAGTTCGGACAGGGGGCGTGAAAAACTGTTTTTT
TRBV5-5	TRBJ1-5	-	TRBD1	CASSLGQGDDQPQHF	TGTGCCAGCAGCCTGGGACAGGGGGACGATCAGCCCCAGCATTTT
TRBV30	TRBJ1-2	-	TRBD1	CAWDRGDSGLGYTF	TGTGCCTGGGATCGGGGGGACAGCGGTCTGGGCTACACCTTC
TRBV7-2	TRBJ2-5	-	-	CASSSVETQYF	TGTGCCAGCAGCTCCGTAGAGACCCAGTACTTC